A selection of T cell receptor beta chains follows, all from one sample in a study of preoperative IRX-2 immunotherapy in early breast cancer. Generated by immunoSEQ multiplex PCR, the TCRdb table keeps only in-frame clones and is missing some. The sample holds about 37,000 clones, approximately 80% seen once. Specimen: lymph node tissue, collected after IRX-2 immunotherapy. These receptors came from a human donor with breast cancer. The CDR3 runs from the conserved cysteine through the conserved F or W. D genes are given only for firm matches. Size is omitted from some rows. Given values are once, few, many or a class for expanded clones.

CDR3: CASSSLVWGVGTQYF
DNA: TGTGCCAGCAGTTCTCTTGTCTGGGGGGTAGGTACGCAGTATTTT
D: -
size: -
J: TRBJ2-3
V: TRBV7-1

CDR3: CSVEIRTGGRYEQYF
DNA: TGCAGCGTTGAAATACGGACAGGGGGCCGGTACGAGCAGTACTTC
D: TRBD1
size: -
J: TRBJ2-7
V: TRBV29-1

CDR3: CASSLFVRAPETQYF
DNA: TGTGCCAGCAGCTTGTTTGTGAGGGCCCCAGAGACCCAGTACTTC
D: -
size: -
J: TRBJ2-5
V: TRBV7-1

CDR3: CASSSRQGLTYEQYF
DNA: TGTGCCAGTAGTTCGAGACAGGGGCTTACTTACGAGCAGTACTTC
D: TRBD1
size: once
J: TRBJ2-7
V: TRBV19

CDR3: CASSLRTLGAEETQYF
DNA: TGTGCCAGCAGCCTCCGCACCCTGGGGGCAGAAGAGACCCAGTACTTC
D: -
size: few
J: TRBJ2-5
V: TRBV7-8

CDR3: CASRLAFRQGRSPLHF
DNA: TGTGCAAGTCGCTTAGCATTTAGGCAGGGTCGCTCACCCCTCCACTTT
D: -
size: -
J: TRBJ1-6
V: TRBV12-2

CDR3: CASSSDRGGTEAFF
DNA: TGTGCCAGCAGCTCAGACAGGGGTGGCACTGAAGCTTTCTTT
D: TRBD1
size: -
J: TRBJ1-1
V: TRBV11-3

CDR3: CASSLASRGGETQYF
DNA: TGTGCCAGCAGCTTGGCGAGCCGGGGGGGCGAGACCCAGTACTTC
D: TRBD2
size: once
J: TRBJ2-5
V: TRBV11-3

CDR3: CASRFLTSGLANEQFF
DNA: TGTGCCAGCAGATTCCTAACCTCGGGACTAGCGAATGAGCAGTTCTTC
D: TRBD2
size: -
J: TRBJ2-1
V: TRBV11-3

CDR3: CASSLDQQGGETQYF
DNA: TGTGCCAGCAGCTTAGATCAACAGGGTGGAGAGACCCAGTACTTC
D: -
size: few
J: TRBJ2-5
V: TRBV11-3

CDR3: CASSLDLRSGEQYF
DNA: TGTGCCAGCAGCCTTGATTTAAGGTCTGGGGAGCAGTACTTC
D: -
size: -
J: TRBJ2-7
V: TRBV11-3

CDR3: CASSSHGVAEQYF
DNA: TGTGCCAGCAGTTCCCACGGGGTCGCCGAGCAGTACTTC
D: -
size: few
J: TRBJ2-7
V: TRBV6-8

CDR3: CASSLARGIDYGYTF
DNA: TGTGCCAGCAGCTTGGCTCGGGGGATTGACTATGGCTACACCTTC
D: -
size: -
J: TRBJ1-2
V: TRBV7-1

CDR3: CASSVPGLAGTSTDTQYF
DNA: TGTGCCAGCAGCGTCCCGGGACTAGCGGGGACTAGCACAGATACGCAGTATTTT
D: TRBD2
size: -
J: TRBJ2-3
V: TRBV11-1

CDR3: CASSSTAYMERFF
DNA: TGTGCCAGCTCATCGACCGCTTATATGGAAAGGTTTTTT
D: -
size: -
J: TRBJ1-4
V: TRBV18

CDR3: CASSTDRGRQPQHF
DNA: TGTGCCAGCAGTACCGACAGGGGGCGGCAGCCCCAGCATTTT
D: TRBD1
size: -
J: TRBJ1-5
V: TRBV6-8

CDR3: CASSFPLWSAEAFF
DNA: TGTGCCAGCAGTTTCCCACTGTGGAGCGCTGAAGCTTTCTTT
D: -
size: few
J: TRBJ1-1
V: TRBV6-8

CDR3: CASSLEGATGYTF
DNA: TGTGCCAGCAGCTTAGAGGGGGCAACTGGCTACACCTTC
D: TRBD1
size: -
J: TRBJ1-2
V: TRBV7-1

CDR3: CASSEVGTGKAYGYTF
DNA: TGTGCCAGCAGTGAAGTAGGGACAGGGAAAGCCTATGGCTACACCTTC
D: TRBD1
size: -
J: TRBJ1-2
V: TRBV6-1

CDR3: CASSGPTEPYTF
DNA: TGTGCCAGCAGTGGGCCAACGGAACCCTACACCTTC
D: -
size: -
J: TRBJ1-2
V: TRBV6-8

CDR3: CASSPGQDTGELFF
DNA: TGTGCCAGCTCACCGGGACAGGACACCGGGGAGCTGTTTTTT
D: TRBD1
size: -
J: TRBJ2-2
V: TRBV18

CDR3: CASSQDAKQTGNTIYF
DNA: TGCGCCAGCAGCCAAGATGCGAAACAGACTGGAAACACCATATATTTT
D: -
size: -
J: TRBJ1-3
V: TRBV23-1

CDR3: CASGPDNQETQYF
DNA: TGTGCTAGTGGTCCGGACAACCAAGAGACCCAGTACTTC
D: -
size: -
J: TRBJ2-5
V: TRBV12-5

CDR3: CASSYAGGSLSGANVLTF
DNA: TGTGCCAGCAGTTACGCGGGGGGCTCCCTCTCTGGGGCCAACGTCCTGACTTTC
D: TRBD2
size: -
J: TRBJ2-6
V: TRBV6-8

CDR3: CASSPQGAGNTIYF
DNA: TGTGCCAGCAGCCCTCAGGGTGCTGGAAACACCATATATTTT
D: -
size: -
J: TRBJ1-3
V: TRBV11-3

CDR3: CASTQTVGAKNQPQHF
DNA: TGTGCCAGTACCCAAACAGTGGGGGCAAAAAATCAGCCCCAGCATTTT
D: -
size: few
J: TRBJ1-5
V: TRBV19

CDR3: CASRWPGQSRPNLPSTDTQYF
DNA: TGCGCCAGCAGGTGGCCGGGACAGAGTAGGCCAAACCTTCCTAGCACAGATACGCAGTATTTT
D: TRBD1
size: -
J: TRBJ2-3
V: TRBV5-1

CDR3: CASSSNFRGAYEQYF
DNA: TGTGCCAGCAGCTCAAATTTTCGCGGGGCCTACGAGCAGTACTTC
D: -
size: -
J: TRBJ2-7
V: TRBV11-3

CDR3: CASTLDRGRDGYTF
DNA: TGTGCCAGCACCCTAGACAGGGGTCGGGATGGCTACACCTTC
D: TRBD1
size: -
J: TRBJ1-2
V: TRBV11-3

CDR3: CASSLWETGELFF
DNA: TGTGCCAGCAGCTTATGGGAAACCGGGGAGCTGTTTTTT
D: -
size: few
J: TRBJ2-2
V: TRBV7-1

CDR3: CASRAEGGFGSPLHF
DNA: TGTGCCAGTCGCGCGGAAGGGGGCTTCGGGTCACCCCTCCACTTT
D: TRBD1
size: -
J: TRBJ1-6
V: TRBV28

CDR3: CASATGRGDTEAFF
DNA: TGTGCCAGCGCCACCGGCAGGGGGGATACTGAAGCTTTCTTT
D: TRBD1
size: once
J: TRBJ1-1
V: TRBV18

CDR3: CASLSDAETQYF
DNA: TGTGCCAGCTTGAGCGATGCGGAGACCCAGTACTTC
D: -
size: few
J: TRBJ2-5
V: TRBV6-8

CDR3: CASSSPTGVNEKLFF
DNA: TGTGCCAGCAGTTCTCCGACAGGGGTTAATGAAAAACTGTTTTTT
D: TRBD1
size: -
J: TRBJ1-4
V: TRBV28

CDR3: CAISRDRESGEQYF
DNA: TGTGCCATCAGTCGGGACAGGGAATCGGGAGAGCAGTACTTC
D: TRBD1
size: -
J: TRBJ2-7
V: TRBV6-8

CDR3: CASSLVGGAVDEAFF
DNA: TGTGCCAGCAGCTTGGTGGGGGGCGCCGTGGATGAAGCTTTCTTT
D: -
size: -
J: TRBJ1-1
V: TRBV11-3

CDR3: CASSEAKGLGGYEQYF
DNA: TGTGCCAGCAGTGAAGCGAAGGGACTAGGAGGATACGAGCAGTACTTC
D: TRBD2
size: -
J: TRBJ2-7
V: TRBV6-1

CDR3: CASSPSKKVTYEQYF
DNA: TGTGCCAGCTCACCAAGTAAAAAGGTTACCTACGAGCAGTACTTC
D: -
size: -
J: TRBJ2-7
V: TRBV18

CDR3: CASSVTGGTGANVLTF
DNA: TGTGCCAGCAGTGTGACAGGGGGCACTGGGGCCAACGTCCTGACTTTC
D: TRBD1
size: -
J: TRBJ2-6
V: TRBV28

CDR3: CASSLMGSNSPLHF
DNA: TGTGCCAGCAGCCTTATGGGGAGCAATTCACCCCTCCACTTT
D: -
size: -
J: TRBJ1-6
V: TRBV11-3

CDR3: CASRAGPSYEQYF
DNA: TGTGCCAGCAGGGCCGGGCCGTCCTACGAGCAGTACTTC
D: -
size: -
J: TRBJ2-7
V: TRBV6-8

CDR3: CASTIVDRPLPLHF
DNA: TGTGCCAGTACCATTGTGGACAGGCCCCTACCCCTCCACTTT
D: TRBD1
size: -
J: TRBJ1-6
V: TRBV19

CDR3: CAWSPRTVKTYEQYF
DNA: TGTGCCTGGAGTCCCAGAACAGTGAAGACCTACGAGCAGTACTTC
D: -
size: once
J: TRBJ2-7
V: TRBV30

CDR3: CASNRGLGGELFF
DNA: TGTGCCAGCAACAGGGGGTTAGGCGGGGAGCTGTTTTTT
D: TRBD1
size: -
J: TRBJ2-2
V: TRBV6-8

CDR3: CASRLPDGGTGQPQHF
DNA: TGTGCCAGCAGGCTACCCGACGGGGGGACCGGTCAGCCCCAGCATTTT
D: -
size: -
J: TRBJ1-5
V: TRBV28

CDR3: CASSPILGTEAFF
DNA: TGTGCCAGCAGCCCCATTCTCGGCACTGAAGCTTTCTTT
D: -
size: -
J: TRBJ1-1
V: TRBV6-8

CDR3: CASSPDQAYSYEQYF
DNA: TGTGCCAGCAGTCCGGACCAGGCCTACTCCTACGAGCAGTACTTC
D: -
size: -
J: TRBJ2-7
V: TRBV28

CDR3: CASSPITRGHGYTF
DNA: TGTGCCAGCTCACCTATTACTAGGGGTCATGGCTACACCTTC
D: -
size: -
J: TRBJ1-2
V: TRBV18

CDR3: CASKVNRNTGELFF
DNA: TGTGCCAGCAAGGTCAACAGGAACACCGGGGAGCTGTTTTTT
D: -
size: -
J: TRBJ2-2
V: TRBV6-8